The 29 T cell receptor beta chains presented below share a single source sample, sequenced in a study of cytomegalovirus exposure and HLA in healthy donors. Both 60 Vbeta primers and 13 Jbeta primers went into the PCR. Assay: immunoSEQ multiplex PCR; the TCRdb copy retains only in-frame clones and omits some. The table records 120,000 to 150,000 clones, around 80% of them present only once. The sample was PBMCs. Receptors originate from a man younger than 40 in good health and CMV-seronegative.

The rearrangement uses TRBV7-2 and TRBJ2-3; 11 bases are a match to TRBD2. Germline-derived CDR1 and CDR2 are SGHTA and FQGNSA. This CDR3 has 17 residues. Trimming cost V 0 bases and J 0 bases; bases outside gene matches: 2. The CDR3 DNA sequence: TGTGCCAGCAGCTTAGCGCGACTAGCGGGAAGCACAGATACGCAGTATTTT. Translated, it gives CASSLARLAGSTDTQYF.

This rearrangement joins TRBV5-1 to TRBJ1-1, with 9 positions matching TRBD1. CDR1 is SGHRS, CDR2 YFSETQ, per germline. V gave up 1 base and J gave up 2 bases; unmatched junction bases: 3. This CDR3 has 15 residues. The CDR3 loop is CASSLRTGVNTEAFF. The CDR3 DNA reads TGCGCCAGCAGCTTGCGGACAGGGGTCAACACTGAAGCTTTCTTT.

The rearrangement links TRBV2 to TRBJ1-2; TRBD1 matches at 9 bases. Germline trimming cut 9 bases from V and 8 bases from J; bases unmatched to any gene: 13. The CDR3 is 14 amino acids. The germline V gene has CDR1 SNHLY and CDR2 FYNNEI. Here the CDR3 reads CASTPGQGLEGYTF. CDR3 DNA: TGTGCCAGTACACCGGGACAGGGCCTTGAGGGCTACACCTTC.

This chain connects TRBV6-1 to TRBJ2-6; no clear D gene. CDR3 length: 13 residues. Trimming stripped 6 bases from V and 2 bases from J, with 5 bases between. Germline CDR1 reads MNHNS; CDR2 reads SASEGT. CDR3 in amino acids: CASRRAGANVLTF. CDR3 DNA sequence: TGTGCCAGCAGGAGAGCTGGGGCCAACGTCCTGACTTTC.

This rearrangement joins TRBV6-5 to TRBJ1-5; D uncertain. With 3 bases removed from V and 5 bases from J, the gap between germline ends came to 11 bases. This CDR3 contains 14 residues. Germline V gene sequence: CDR1 MNHEY, CDR2 SVGAGI. CDR3 in amino acids: CASSYSGSHQPQHF. CDR3 DNA: TGTGCCAGCAGTTATTCCGGGTCTCATCAGCCCCAGCATTTT.

This clone was seen once. The V gene is TRBV2, the J gene TRBJ2-5; TRBD1 matches 9 bases. The germline gives CDR1 SNHLY, CDR2 FYNNEI. V lost 6 bases and J lost 5; bases outside the gene matches: 13. The CDR3 contains 16 residues. The CDR3 DNA sequence: TGTGCCAGCAGACCACACCCAGGGACAGGGCCGGAGACCCAGTACTTC. It translates to CASRPHPGTGPETQYF.

This chain links TRBV5-6 with TRBJ1-1; D may be TRBD1 (6 bases). The ends were cut back, 4 bases at V and 0 bases at J, with 10 bases in the middle. Germline CDR1 reads SGHDT; CDR2 reads YYEEEE. This CDR3 is built from 14 residues. CDR3 in DNA: TGTGCCAGCAGCCTGAGGGGGTTGAACACTGAAGCTTTCTTT. This codes for CASSLRGLNTEAFF.

The chain links TRBV4-2 to TRBJ1-5; tentatively, D is TRBD1 (5 bases). V lost 3 bases, J lost 2 bases, and 17 bases lay in between. CDR1 LGHNA and CDR2 YNFKEQ come from the germline V gene. The length of the CDR3 is 17 residues. The CDR3 reads CASSHPTVITGNQPQHF. The CDR3, as DNA: TGTGCCAGCAGCCACCCGACAGTCATTACCGGCAATCAGCCCCAGCATTTT.

The chain has TRBV11-2 and TRBJ2-7; 7 bases are a match to TRBD1. CDR3 length equals 15 residues. V gave up 6 bases and J gave up 1 base; unmatched junction bases: 9. Germline V gene lookup returns CDR1 SGHAT and CDR2 FQNNGV. CDR3: CASRARAGGSYEQYF. The CDR3 DNA follows: TGTGCCAGCAGGGCAAGGGCAGGGGGTTCCTACGAGCAGTACTTC.

V gene TRBV4-2 combines with J gene TRBJ1-2; D may be TRBD1 (5 bases). The CDR3 spans 14 residues. Trimming removed 0 bases from V and 8 bases from J, with 13 bases in between. Germline V gene sequence: CDR1 LGHNA, CDR2 YNFKEQ. In DNA form, the CDR3 reads TGTGCCAGCAGCCAAGATGGGGGGGGTAAAGGCTACACCTTC. Its translation is CASSQDGGGKGYTF.

This chain uses TRBV4-1 with TRBJ1-2, with D perhaps matching TRBD1 (6 bases). Germline CDR1 and CDR2: MGHRA and YSYEKL. CDR3 size: 14 residues. Trimming took 5 bases from V and 4 from J, leaving 14 bases between them. CDR3 sequence reads: CASSRTEEAYGYTF. The CDR3 DNA sequence: TGCGCCAGCAGCAGGACAGAAGAGGCCTATGGCTACACCTTC.

The CDR3: CASSAGTEAEAFF. Here the CDR3 DNA reads TGCGCCAGCAGTGCCGGGACTGAGGCTGAAGCTTTCTTT. V is TRBV10-1 and J is TRBJ1-1; tentative D call: TRBD1 (5 bases). Germline V CDR1 and CDR2: WNHNN, SYGVQD (reference sequence). V was pared by 4 bases and J by 6 bases, with 12 bases between. CDR3 length: 13 residues.

Details on this clone: Other nucleotide sequences in the sample specify the same CDR3. J is TRBJ1-1 and V is TRBV18, with TRBD1 as a possible D gene (6 bases). Trimming left V 3 bases short and J 3 bases short, with 8 bases between. CDR3 size: 13 residues. Germline CDR1 reads KGHSH; CDR2 reads LQKENI. CDR3 in amino acids: CASSPSGDTEAFF. CDR3 bases: TGTGCCAGCTCACCGTCAGGGGACACTGAAGCTTTCTTT.

The V gene is TRBV25-1, the J gene TRBJ2-3, with D tentatively TRBD2 (5 bases). Germline CDR1 MGHDK, CDR2 SYGVNS. The CDR3 length is 11 residues. The V end lost 7 bases, the J end lost 4 bases, and 6 bases lay between the germline ends. CDR3 region: CASTAADTQYF. The CDR3 DNA is TGTGCCAGCACAGCGGCAGATACGCAGTATTTT. Looking up the rest from reference TRBV25-1 and TRBJ2-3 gives the full variable domain: EADIYQTPRYLVIGTGKKITLECSQTMGHDKMYWYQQDPGMELHLIHYSYGVNSTEKGDLSSESTVSRIRTEHFPLTLESARPSHTSQYLCASTAADTQYFGPGTRLTVL.

This clone was observed a few times. One end of the junction is discordant with germline, which a read error may explain. The chain has TRBV4-1 and TRBJ1-5, with D unresolved. The CDR3 runs to 15 residues. Germline loops: CDR1 MGHRA, CDR2 YSYEKL. The DNA of the CDR3 is TGCGCCAGCAGCCAAGATGCGGGTTTCAATCAGCCCCAGAATTTT. Its translation is CASSQDAGFNQPQNF.

CDR3: CASSLGEDSNEQFF. The CDR3 region has the DNA TGTGCCAGCAGCTTAGGGGAGGACTCTAATGAGCAGTTCTTC. The chain couples TRBV7-7 to TRBJ2-1; TRBD2 is a possible D gene (6 bases). Germline V lookup: CDR1 SSHAT, CDR2 FNYEAQ (reference sequence). With 1 base removed from V and 7 bases from J, the gap between germline ends came to 11 bases. The CDR3 is 14 amino acids.

J is TRBJ2-1 and V is TRBV5-1; 16 bases match TRBD2. Germline CDR1 SGHRS, CDR2 YFSETQ. The V and J ends lost 0 bases and 4 bases, in that order; junction bases with no gene match: 4. The CDR3 sequence is 18 residues long. The CDR3 nucleotides read TGCGCCAGCAGCTTGGACGGGACTAGCGGGGGGGCGTACAATGAGCAGTTCTTC. It translates to CASSLDGTSGGAYNEQFF.

This clone occurred once. This chain links TRBV9 with TRBJ1-2, with 9 bases aligning to TRBD1. V lost 4 bases to trimming and J lost 4 bases; unmatched junction nucleotides: 8. The germline V gene encodes CDR1 SGDLS and CDR2 YYNGEE. The CDR3 length is 15 residues. The CDR3, as DNA: TGTGCCAGCAGCCCTACCACAGGGGGCGGCTATGGCTACACCTTC. It is translated as CASSPTTGGGYGYTF.

The chain joins TRBV11-2 to TRBJ2-5, with 13 bases identical to TRBD2. Trimming at V came to 0 bases and at J to 7 bases, leaving 5 bases not matched to a gene. This CDR3 comprises 16 residues. Germline loops: CDR1 SGHAT, CDR2 FQNNGV. CDR3 amino acids: CASSLDLTSGRVTQYF. The CDR3 DNA reads as TGTGCCAGCAGCTTAGATTTAACTAGCGGGAGGGTGACCCAGTACTTC.

CDR3 nucleotides: TGTGCCAGTAGGGGCAGGGTCGACGAGCAGTACTTC. It codes for CASRGRVDEQYF. This chain uses TRBV19 with TRBJ2-7; possibly TRBD1 for D (5 bases). Between the trimmed V and J ends, which lost 6 bases and 5 bases, there was a span of 11 bases. This CDR3 has 12 amino acids. In germline, CDR1 is LNHDA, CDR2 SQIVND (reference sequence).

The V gene is TRBV5-1, the J gene TRBJ2-2; 9 nucleotides line up with TRBD1. J lost 4 bases, V lost 4 bases, and 5 bases had no gene match. This CDR3 has 15 residues. The germline V gene encodes CDR1 SGHRS and CDR2 YFSETQ. The CDR3 nucleotides are TGCGCCAGCAGCCGGGACAGGGAAACCACCGGGGAGCTGTTTTTT. Its protein product is CASSRDRETTGELFF.

To note about this clone: Other DNA variants within this sample encode the same CDR3. The chain carries TRBV2 and TRBJ2-3, with D possibly TRBD1 on 5 matching bases. The germline CDR1 and CDR2 sequences are SNHLY and FYNNEI. CDR3 size: 12 residues. V dropped 4 bases and J dropped 4 bases, with 6 bases sitting between them. The CDR3 loop is CASSAGSDTQYF. The CDR3 DNA follows: TGTGCCAGCAGTGCAGGGTCAGATACGCAGTATTTT.

This rearrangement joins TRBV5-4 to TRBJ2-3, with D hard to call. The CDR3 length is 12 residues. Germline lookup yields CDR1 SGHNT and CDR2 YYREEE (reference sequence). Trimming shortened V by 3 bases and J by 0 bases, and 2 bases separated the two germline ends. CDR3 nucleotide sequence: TGTGCCAGCAGCTCGAGCACAGATACGCAGTATTTT. As protein: CASSSSTDTQYF.

This clone occurred a few times. The chain joins TRBV5-1 to TRBJ2-3; weak D call: TRBD2 (5 bases). Germline assignment: CDR1 SGHRS and CDR2 YFSETQ. The CDR3 totals 13 residues. Deletions cut 1 base from V and 5 bases from J, with 8 bases between. The CDR3 DNA sequence: TGCGCCAGCAGCTTGTCTCGGGAAGATACGCAGTATTTT. It specifies CASSLSREDTQYF.

The chain recombines TRBV5-4 with TRBJ2-5; D is uncertain. This CDR3 is 15 amino acids long. Trimming took off 0 bases at V and 3 bases at J, with 12 bases between the two ends. Looked up from germline, CDR1 is SGHNT and CDR2 is YYREEE (reference sequence). This CDR3 reads CASSLAGSLEETQYF. CDR3 coding DNA: TGTGCCAGCAGCTTGGCCGGTAGCCTAGAAGAGACCCAGTACTTC. Combining the CDR3 with reference TRBV5-4 and TRBJ2-5 gives the whole variable domain ETGVTQSPTHLIKTRGQQVTLRCSSQSGHNTVSWYQQALGQGPQFIFQYYREEENGRGNFPPRFSGLQFPNYSSELNVNALELDDSALYLCASSLAGSLEETQYFGPGTRLLVL.

The V and J genes are TRBV4-1 and TRBJ2-5, with 10 bases aligning to TRBD2. With 0 bases clipped from V and 3 bases from J, the junction kept 4 bases outside the gene matches. Germline V lookup: CDR1 MGHRA, CDR2 YSYEKL. This CDR3 comprises 16 residues. The CDR3 DNA is TGCGCCAGCAGCCAAGATAGGCTAGCGGGAGAAGAGACCCAGTACTTC. Its protein product is CASSQDRLAGEETQYF.

The genes are TRBV5-1 and TRBJ2-5; a weak D match, TRBD2 (6 bases). The V and J ends lost 2 bases and 2 bases respectively, with 16 bases between them. CDR3 size: 16 residues. Germline V gives CDR1 SGHRS, CDR2 YFSETQ. CDR3 protein: CASSFNGGLAQETQYF. DNA of the CDR3: TGCGCCAGCAGCTTTAATGGAGGGTTGGCTCAAGAGACCCAGTACTTC. The full variable domain, with the rest looked up from reference TRBV5-1 and TRBJ2-5, is KAGVTQTPRYLIKTRGQQVTLSCSPISGHRSVSWYQQTPGQGLQFLFEYFSETQRNKGNFPGRFSGRQFSNSRSEMNVSTLELGDSALYLCASSFNGGLAQETQYFGPGTRLLVL.

The table lists this clone with a count of one. The chain combines TRBV6-6 with TRBJ2-5; 10 nucleotides agree with TRBD1. With the DNA end fitting TRBJ2-7 better, the J assignment may be wrong. The V gene's germline CDR1 is MNHNY and CDR2 SVGAGI (reference sequence). This CDR3 spans 14 amino acids. CDR3 sequence (DNA): TGTGCCAGCAGTTACGAGGGGACAGGGGCCGAGCAGTACTTC. Protein product: CASSYEGTGAEQYF.

The chain employs TRBV7-8 and TRBJ2-2; D is uncertain. The CDR3 has 17 residues. Germline V lookup: CDR1 SGHVS, CDR2 FQNEAQ. Trimming shortened V by 4 bases and J by 0 bases, and 15 bases separated the two germline ends. The CDR3 nucleotides are TGTGCCAGCAGCTGGATCAGGTTAATCGCGAACACCGGGGAGCTGTTTTTT. Translated: CASSWIRLIANTGELFF.